A selection of T cell receptor beta chains follows, all from one sample in a study of CD8+CD57+ T cells in acquired aplastic anemia. TCRdb re-derived calls from the reads in MiXCR, one entry per CDR3 protein. The sample has about 150,000 distinct CDR3 sequences, just over 50% seen once. The sequencing input was sorted CD4+, CD8+, or CD8+CD57+ T cells (not recorded which) from PBMCs. Every receptor here comes from a human donor with aplastic anemia. Each CDR3 is given with its conserved first and last residue. D genes are given only for firm matches. Only part of the rows carry a size: once, few, many, or a class if the clone is expanded.

v_call: TRBV9
j_call: TRBJ1-5
clone_size: few
d_call: NA
cdr3_aa: CASSVDGANQPQHF
cdr3_nt: TGTGCCAGCAGCGTAGATGGGGCTAATCAGCCCCAGCATTTT

v_call: TRBV3-1
j_call: TRBJ1-2
clone_size: NA
d_call: NA
cdr3_aa: CASSHNTGSPLPSNYGYTF
cdr3_nt: TGTGCCAGCAGCCACAATACAGGGTCCCCCCTGCCCTCTAACTATGGCTACACCTTC

v_call: TRBV18
j_call: TRBJ2-5
clone_size: many
d_call: NA
cdr3_aa: CASSAIDDQETQYF
cdr3_nt: TGTGCCAGCTCAGCCATAGACGACCAAGAGACCCAGTACTTC

v_call: TRBV20-1
j_call: TRBJ1-2
clone_size: NA
d_call: NA
cdr3_aa: CSARVRGGYTF
cdr3_nt: TGCAGTGCTAGAGTAAGGGGAGGCTACACCTTC

v_call: TRBV7-9
j_call: TRBJ2-7
clone_size: many
d_call: TRBD1
cdr3_aa: CASSSDREPYEQYF
cdr3_nt: TGTGCCAGCAGCTCCGACAGGGAGCCTTACGAGCAGTACTTC

v_call: TRBV7-2
j_call: TRBJ2-1
clone_size: few
d_call: TRBD2
cdr3_aa: CASSPGAGAQNNEQFF
cdr3_nt: TGTGCCAGCAGCCCGGGAGCGGGAGCCCAGAACAATGAGCAGTTCTTC

v_call: TRBV20-1
j_call: TRBJ1-6
clone_size: few
d_call: NA
cdr3_aa: CSAPLGNSRYNSPLHF
cdr3_nt: TGCAGTGCACCCTTAGGTAACAGTAGATATAATTCACCCCTCCACTTT

v_call: TRBV15
j_call: TRBJ1-2
clone_size: NA
d_call: NA
cdr3_aa: CATSRGPGEGYTF
cdr3_nt: TGTGCCACCAGCAGAGGCCCAGGGGAAGGCTACACCTTC

v_call: TRBV10-3
j_call: TRBJ2-7
clone_size: few
d_call: TRBD2
cdr3_aa: CAISDGGTSVYEQYF
cdr3_nt: TGTGCCATCAGTGATGGTGGGACTAGCGTGTACGAGCAGTACTTC

v_call: TRBV19
j_call: TRBJ2-7
clone_size: few
d_call: TRBD1
cdr3_aa: CASSTGQGMIDEQYF
cdr3_nt: TGTGCCAGTAGTACCGGACAGGGGATGATCGACGAGCAGTACTTC

v_call: TRBV11-2
j_call: TRBJ1-1
clone_size: NA
d_call: NA
cdr3_aa: CASSLDRWRDKRSTEAFF
cdr3_nt: TGTGCCAGCAGCTTAGACCGGTGGAGGGACAAACGGAGCACTGAAGCTTTCTTT

v_call: TRBV7-4
j_call: TRBJ1-6
clone_size: NA
d_call: TRBD1
cdr3_aa: CASSGQANSPLHF
cdr3_nt: TGTGCCAGCTCCGGACAGGCGAATTCACCCCTCCACTTT

v_call: TRBV14
j_call: TRBJ1-1
clone_size: NA
d_call: NA
cdr3_aa: CASRAPLETEAFF
cdr3_nt: TGTGCCAGCAGGGCCCCGCTTGAGACTGAAGCTTTCTTT

v_call: TRBV20-1
j_call: TRBJ2-6
clone_size: NA
d_call: NA
cdr3_aa: CSARDRVFSGANVLTF
cdr3_nt: TGCAGTGCTAGAGATCGGGTATTCTCTGGGGCCAACGTCCTGACTTTC

v_call: TRBV7-8
j_call: TRBJ1-2
clone_size: few
d_call: NA
cdr3_aa: CASSFGQRQDYGYTF
cdr3_nt: TGTGCCAGCAGCTTCGGACAGCGTCAAGACTATGGCTACACCTTC

v_call: TRBV4-2
j_call: TRBJ2-1
clone_size: NA
d_call: TRBD2
cdr3_aa: CASSQGEGKFF
cdr3_nt: TGTGCCAGCAGCCAAGGGGAGGGAAAGTTCTTC

v_call: TRBV20-1
j_call: TRBJ2-7
clone_size: NA
d_call: NA
cdr3_aa: CSARGRLNYEQYF
cdr3_nt: TGCAGTGCTAGAGGTCGGCTTAACTACGAGCAGTACTTC

v_call: TRBV2
j_call: TRBJ2-1
clone_size: NA
d_call: TRBD2
cdr3_aa: CASSTSGGRNEQFF
cdr3_nt: TGTGCCTCCTCGACTAGCGGGGGCCGCAATGAGCAGTTCTTC

v_call: TRBV24-1
j_call: TRBJ2-5
clone_size: many
d_call: TRBD1
cdr3_aa: CATSDPGQGARQETQYF
cdr3_nt: TGTGCCACCAGTGACCCGGGACAGGGGGCGCGCCAAGAGACCCAGTACTTC

v_call: TRBV15
j_call: TRBJ2-3
clone_size: NA
d_call: TRBD2
cdr3_aa: CASSRGGERGRTDTQYF
cdr3_nt: TGTGCCAGCAGCCGGGGGGGAGAGAGGGGGAGGACAGATACGCAGTATTTT

v_call: TRBV6-5
j_call: TRBJ2-5
clone_size: once
d_call: NA
cdr3_aa: CASSYAGPETQYF
cdr3_nt: TGTGCCAGCAGTTACGCAGGGCCGGAGACCCAGTACTTC

v_call: TRBV7-8
j_call: TRBJ2-7
clone_size: NA
d_call: NA
cdr3_aa: CASSLQREQYF
cdr3_nt: TGTGCCAGCAGCCTACAGAGGGAGCAGTACTTC

v_call: TRBV15
j_call: TRBJ1-4
clone_size: NA
d_call: NA
cdr3_aa: CATSSRQTLDRKLFF
cdr3_nt: TGTGCCACCAGCAGCCGACAAACCTTGGATAGAAAACTGTTTTTT

v_call: TRBV29-1
j_call: TRBJ1-1
clone_size: NA
d_call: TRBD1
cdr3_aa: CSVSGQGHAFF
cdr3_nt: TGCAGCGTTTCCGGACAGGGCCACGCTTTCTTT

v_call: TRBV15
j_call: TRBJ2-7
clone_size: many
d_call: TRBD1
cdr3_aa: CATSKSGTGGLGQYF
cdr3_nt: TGTGCCACCAGCAAGTCCGGGACAGGGGGCTTGGGGCAGTACTTC

v_call: TRBV27
j_call: TRBJ1-2
clone_size: NA
d_call: TRBD1
cdr3_aa: CASSKRTGDGYTF
cdr3_nt: TGTGCCAGCAGTAAACGGACAGGGGATGGCTACACCTTC

v_call: TRBV7-9
j_call: TRBJ2-1
clone_size: many
d_call: NA
cdr3_aa: CASSPTTDYEQFF
cdr3_nt: TGTGCCAGCAGCCCTACGACAGATTATGAGCAGTTCTTC

v_call: TRBV10-3
j_call: TRBJ2-1
clone_size: NA
d_call: TRBD2
cdr3_aa: CAIGGLAVNEQFF
cdr3_nt: TGTGCCATCGGCGGACTAGCGGTCAATGAGCAGTTCTTC

v_call: TRBV12-3/TRBV12-4
j_call: TRBJ2-5
clone_size: many
d_call: NA
cdr3_aa: CASGGPRETQYF
cdr3_nt: TGTGCCAGCGGAGGGCCCAGAGAGACCCAGTACTTC

v_call: TRBV20-1
j_call: TRBJ2-1
clone_size: NA
d_call: NA
cdr3_aa: CSANGGRVNEQFF
cdr3_nt: TGCAGTGCTAATGGGGGGCGGGTCAATGAGCAGTTCTTC

v_call: TRBV19
j_call: TRBJ2-1
clone_size: many
d_call: NA
cdr3_aa: CASSIYGGQFF
cdr3_nt: TGTGCCAGTAGTATCTACGGTGGGCAGTTCTTC